Sequencing of this T cell receptor beta chain was carried out in a study of PD-L1 blockade in urothelial cancer. Overall study: Blood underwent analysis 3 weeks (second dose) and 6 weeks after treatment began.

Synthetic TCR analog templates were spiked into all PCRs individually. The protocol was immunoSEQ multiplex PCR, while the TCRdb copy is restricted to in-frame clones and leaves out a portion. The sample shows approximately 110,000 clones, approximately 86% of them seen only once. The CDR3 length is 16 residues. Germline CDR1 and CDR2: MNHEY and SMNVEV (reference sequence). V was pared by 2 bases and J by 4 bases, with 9 bases of the junction left unmatched. Material: PBMCs, obtained around atezolizumab (anti-PD-L1) treatment. V is TRBV27 and J is TRBJ2-3; 7 nucleotides agree with TRBD2. This TCR came from a middle-aged man with urothelial cancer. CDR3 residues: CASSLGGRAVADTQYF. In DNA form, the CDR3 reads TGTGCCAGCAGTTTAGGTGGGAGGGCCGTGGCAGATACGCAGTATTTT.